One and the same sample provided the 28 T cell receptor beta chains below, sequenced in a study of T cells in Graves' hyperthyroidism and ophthalmopathy (dated by TCRdb to the late 2010s). The library was produced with multiplex PCR. Sequencing took place on an Illumina HiSeq 2000. The TCR beta CDR3 regions were amplified from the RNA transcripts. The TCR CDR3 was subjected to a first round of RT-PCR using the HTBI primer set and the Qiagen OneStep RT-PCR kit. The public reads were reprocessed in TCRdb via fastp at Q25 and MiXCR, keeping in-frame beta chains. One record per CDR3 amino acid sequence lists the most common genes and DNA. In this sample the table shows roughly 570,000 distinct CDR3 sequences, about 43% of which occur a single time. The ten largest clones add up to 15% to 20% of the sample. The sequencing input was peripheral blood or thyroid tissue (not recorded which). The receptor source for this set is an adult woman with Graves' disease, either hyperthyroidism or ophthalmopathy (not recorded which).

The chain carries TRBV13 and TRBJ1-5; 7 bases line up with TRBD1. V was clipped by 5 bases and J by 14 bases; unmatched bases: 9. There are 12 residues in the CDR3. CDR1 is PRHDT, CDR2 FYEKMQ, per germline (reference sequence). The CDR3 protein is CASSRQGFYEHF. CDR3 sequence (DNA): TGTGCCAGCAGCCGACAGGGTTTCTACGAGCATTTT.

The CDR3 sequence is CASSLGPVINYGYTF. The CDR3 DNA sequence: TGTGCCAGCAGCTTGGGGCCCGTTATCAACTATGGCTACACCTTC. V is TRBV7-2 and J is TRBJ1-2; perhaps TRBD1 as D (5 bases). Trimming pared 3 bases from V and 2 bases from J, leaving 13 bases between. CDR3 length: 15 amino acids. The germline CDR1 and CDR2 sequences are SGHTA and FQGNSA.

This clonotype was counted ten times or more. This chain joins TRBV6-1 and TRBJ1-1; weak D call: TRBD1 (5 bases). This CDR3 contains 14 residues. V dropped 4 bases and J dropped 3 bases, with 12 bases sitting between them. CDR1 MNHNS and CDR2 SASEGT come from the germline V gene. The CDR3 nucleotides are TGTGCCAGCAGTGTAGAAGGGGAGGACACTGAAGCTTTCTTT. This sequence encodes CASSVEGEDTEAFF.

This clonotype was detected only a few times. This rearrangement joins TRBV4-1 to TRBJ1-5; TRBD1 matches 11 bases. Germline CDR1 reads MGHRA; CDR2 reads YSYEKL. J gave up 7 bases and V 5 bases, and 10 bases lay outside the gene matches. This CDR3 is 16 amino acids long. CDR3 region: CASSLSGTGGDQPQHF. In DNA form, the CDR3 reads TGCGCCAGCAGCTTATCCGGGACAGGGGGGGACCAGCCCCAGCATTTT.

As concerns this clonotype: A much larger clonotype is one base distant, so this may be a read error. The V and J genes are TRBV6-1 and TRBJ2-7, with D perhaps matching TRBD1 (6 bases). The germline gives CDR1 MNHNS, CDR2 SASEGT. CDR3 length: 12 residues. V shed 7 bases and J shed 2 bases, with 9 bases lying between them. The chain's CDR3 is CASMGATYEQYF. CDR3 coding DNA: TGTGCCAGCATGGGGGCCACCTACGAGCAGTACTTC.

The sample holds many counts of this clonotype. The J gene is TRBJ2-7, the V gene TRBV3-1, with TRBD2 as a possible D gene (6 bases). CDR1 is LGHDT and CDR2 is YNNKEL in the germline V gene (reference sequence). The CDR3 extends over 12 amino acids. V was shortened by 6 bases and J by 6 bases, with 12 bases between the two germline ends. The CDR3: CASSTIGSEQYF. For the CDR3, the DNA is TGTGCCAGCAGTACCATCGGGAGCGAGCAGTACTTC.

In nucleotides, the CDR3 is TGCAGCCCTCGCCTAGCGGCCTACGAGCAGTACTTC. Translation gives CSPRLAAYEQYF. The chain uses TRBV20-1 and TRBJ2-7; TRBD2 matches 7 bases. The CDR3 is 12 residues long. CDR1 and CDR2 from the germline V gene are DFQATT and SNEGSKA (reference sequence).

This clonotype was detected ten times or more. CDR3 sequence (DNA): TGTGCCAGCTGTTACAGGGAGGGAACTGAAGCTTTCTTT. Translated, it gives CASCYREGTEAFF. V gene TRBV27 combines with J gene TRBJ1-1; TRBD1 might be the D (6 bases). The germline gives CDR1 MNHEY, CDR2 SMNVEV (reference sequence). The CDR3 loop spans 13 amino acids. Trimming took off 8 bases at V and 5 bases at J, with 15 bases between the two ends.

Details on this clonotype: The DNA is omitted, as the CDR3 cannot be located on it reliably, and the CDR3 follows TCRdb's listing. The rearrangement uses TRBV7-8 and TRBJ1-1; the table assigns TRBD1, which was not confirmed against the DNA. The CDR3 contains 20 residues when both ends are counted. The V gene's germline CDR1 is SGHVS and CDR2 FQNEAQ. CDR3 in amino acids: CASSFYICSAPRQENTEAFF.

In this sample, this clonotype turned up a few times. V gene TRBV10-2 combines with J gene TRBJ1-2, with a possible D match to TRBD1 (6 bases). CDR1 and CDR2 from the germline V gene are WSHSY and SAAADI. V was trimmed by 7 bases and J by 8 bases, leaving 17 bases between them. This CDR3 region has 13 residues. The CDR3 DNA follows: TGCGCCAGCACCGAACAGGGTAGAGGGGGCTACACCTTC. This gives the protein CASTEQGRGGYTF.

On this clonotype itself: A read error is possible here, since a much larger clone lies one base away. This sequence joins TRBV6-4 and TRBJ1-6, with D unresolved. The germline V gene has CDR1 MRHNA and CDR2 SNTAGT. The CDR3 extends over 15 amino acids. The CDR3: CASSYGRPVNSPIHF. The DNA of the CDR3 is TGTGCCAGCAGTTACGGCAGGCCGGTAAATTCACCCATCCACTTT.

In nucleotides, the CDR3 is TGCAGTGCGCCCACCTACGGAGGGTTTTACGAGCAGTACTTC. It yields the protein CSAPTYGGFYEQYF. This chain links TRBV20-1 with TRBJ2-7; tentative D call: TRBD2 (6 bases). CDR3 size: 14 residues. Germline CDR1 is DFQATT and CDR2 is SNEGSKA (reference sequence). The V end was cut by 6 bases, the J end by 4 bases, with 19 bases between.

The chain links TRBV4-1 to TRBJ2-7, with D uncertain. The CDR3 is made up of 17 amino acids. The germline V and J ends were trimmed by 2 bases and 3 bases, with 20 bases remaining between them. Germline CDR1 reads MGHRA; CDR2 reads YSYEKL. CDR3 in DNA: TGCGCCAGCAGCCAATCATCACCTCGTGGCGCCAACTACGAGCAGTACTTC. Its protein product is CASSQSSPRGANYEQYF.

V and J are TRBV29-1 and TRBJ2-7; tentatively, D is TRBD1 or TRBD2 (5 bases each). The CDR3 length is 14 residues. Per the germline V gene, CDR1 is SQVTM and CDR2 is ANQGSEA. Trimming shortened V by 4 bases and J by 2 bases, and 15 bases separated the two germline ends. The CDR3 region is CSVAHQGRTYEQYF. The CDR3 region has the DNA TGCAGCGTTGCACATCAGGGACGTACCTACGAGCAGTACTTC.

The V and J genes are TRBV10-3 and TRBJ2-6, with 12 bases aligning to TRBD2. Per the germline V gene, CDR1 is ENHRY and CDR2 is SYGVKD. V gave up 6 bases and J gave up 1 base; unmatched junction bases: 1. This CDR3 contains 16 residues. CDR3 in DNA: TGTGCCATCAGGGGGACTAGCGGGTCTGGGGCCAACGTCCTGACTTTC. Protein product: CAIRGTSGSGANVLTF.

This chain uses TRBV2 with TRBJ1-1; possibly TRBD1 for D (6 bases). V lost 10 bases to trimming and J lost 3 bases, with 24 bases between them. CDR1 and CDR2 (germline): SNHLY, FYNNEI. The CDR3 extends over 16 amino acids. The CDR3 is CATVEGGTGPHTEAFF. As DNA, the CDR3 is TGTGCCACAGTGGAGGGGGGGACCGGGCCGCACACTGAAGCTTTCTTT.

This clonotype was counted ten times or more. The V and J genes are TRBV4-1 and TRBJ1-2; maybe TRBD1 (5 bases). The V and J ends lost 0 bases and 8 bases respectively, with 19 bases between them. CDR1 and CDR2 (germline): MGHRA, YSYEKL. This CDR3 is 16 amino acids long. The CDR3 loop is CASSQEPLPGLGGYTF. In nucleotides, the CDR3 is TGCGCCAGCAGCCAAGAGCCTCTTCCGGGACTAGGCGGCTACACCTTC.

This clonotype has ten or more counts. This chain joins TRBV6-5 and TRBJ1-5; D possibly corresponds to TRBD1 (5 bases). The CDR3 loop spans 15 amino acids. Germline V gene lookup returns CDR1 MNHEY and CDR2 SVGAGI. V was pared by 6 bases and J by 2 bases, with 14 bases between. The CDR3 reads CASSRYRDGNQPQHF. The CDR3 nucleotides read TGTGCCAGCAGCCGTTACCGGGACGGCAATCAGCCCCAGCATTTT.

V gene TRBV10-3 combines with J gene TRBJ2-7; 11 bases agree with TRBD2. Germline V gene lookup returns CDR1 ENHRY and CDR2 SYGVKD. The CDR3 is made up of 13 amino acids. This CDR3 reads CARLLAGGYEQYF. CDR3 coding DNA: TGTGCTAGACTCCTAGCGGGAGGCTACGAGCAGTACTTC.

This sequence joins TRBV20-1 and TRBJ2-6, with D unresolved. This CDR3 is built from 15 residues. CDR1 is DFQATT and CDR2 is SNEGSKA in the germline V gene (reference sequence). V shed 3 bases and J shed 5 bases, with 14 bases lying between them. In nucleotides, the CDR3 is TGCAGTGCTAGCCCCGATGCGGCCTGGGCCAACGTCCTGACTTTC. Residues: CSASPDAAWANVLTF.

V is TRBV7-9 and J is TRBJ1-2; D unresolved. V lost 1 base to trimming and J lost 5 bases, with 11 bases between them. The CDR3 has 14 residues. Germline CDR1 SEHNR, CDR2 FQNEAQ (reference sequence). CDR3 sequence reads: CASSLEGRTYGYTF. Written as DNA, the CDR3 is TGTGCCAGCAGCTTAGAAGGCAGAACTTATGGCTACACCTTC.

This clonotype was observed many times. The rearrangement joins TRBV19 to TRBJ1-1; a possible D gene is TRBD1 (6 bases). V was shortened by 9 bases and J by 1 base, with 12 bases between the two germline ends. The CDR3 consists of 13 residues. CDR1 and CDR2 (germline): LNHDA, SQIVND (reference sequence). CDR3 amino acids: CASTLTGNTEAFF. CDR3 sequence (DNA): TGTGCCAGCACCCTGACAGGGAACACTGAAGCTTTCTTT. The full variable domain, its missing parts supplied by reference TRBV19 and TRBJ1-1, is DGGITQSPKYLFRKEGQNVTLSCEQNLNHDAMYWYRQDPGQGLRLIYYSQIVNDFQKGDIAEGYSVSREKKESFPLTVTSAQKNPTAFYLCASTLTGNTEAFFGQGTRLTVV.

The CDR3 nucleotides read TGTGCCAGCAGTTTAGCGGGAGGGGACCGGCAAAAACTGTTTTTT. Protein product: CASSLAGGDRQKLFF. This chain connects TRBV12-3 or TRBV12-4 to TRBJ1-4, with D tentatively TRBD1 (5 bases). V was pared by 0 bases and J by 9 bases, with 14 bases between. The CDR3 is 15 amino acids.

The sample holds a few counts of this clonotype. The CDR3 is CASSLGTENEKLFF. Written as DNA, the CDR3 is TGTGCCAGCAGTTTGGGGACGGAAAATGAAAAACTGTTTTTT. The chain has TRBV28 and TRBJ1-4, with a tentative D call TRBD1 (5 bases). Germline V gene sequence: CDR1 MDHEN, CDR2 SYDVKM. V shed 3 bases and J shed 5 bases, with 10 bases lying between them. The CDR3 length is 14 residues.

This clonotype was observed many times. J is TRBJ1-1 and V is TRBV5-1; TRBD1 matches at 7 bases. Trimming cost V 2 bases and J 1 base; bases outside gene matches: 17. Germline CDR1 and CDR2: SGHRS and YFSETQ. The CDR3 is 19 amino acids. CDR3 sequence (DNA): TGCGCCAGCAGCTTTGTCCCACTGACACGGACAGGAAAGAACACTGAAGCTTTCTTT. Its translation: CASSFVPLTRTGKNTEAFF.

As to this clonotype: This could be a read error, since a much larger clone is one nucleotide away. The genes are TRBV2 and TRBJ1-3, with D possibly TRBD1 on 6 matching bases. V lost 6 bases and J lost 0, with 12 bases in between. This CDR3 has 15 residues. Germline CDR1 SNHLY, CDR2 FYNNEI. CDR3 bases: TGTGCCAGCAGCCTTAGGACAGTCTCTGGAAACACCATATATTTT. As protein: CASSLRTVSGNTIYF.

The chain carries TRBV13 and TRBJ2-7; D possibly corresponds to TRBD2 (5 bases). The CDR3 has 15 residues. The V end lost 5 bases, the J end lost 1 base, and 15 bases lay between the germline ends. The V gene's germline CDR1 is PRHDT and CDR2 FYEKMQ (reference sequence). CDR3 loop: CASSQDGETSYEQYF. The CDR3 DNA reads TGTGCCAGCAGCCAAGATGGGGAGACGTCCTACGAGCAGTACTTC.

The chain couples TRBV7-2 to TRBJ2-5, with D unresolved. The V gene's germline CDR1 is SGHTA and CDR2 FQGNSA. V was clipped by 3 bases and J by 5 bases, with 10 bases between them. The CDR3 runs to 13 residues. CDR3 amino acids: CASSFSFQETQYF. Here the CDR3 DNA reads TGTGCCAGCAGCTTTAGTTTTCAGGAGACCCAGTACTTC.